This T cell receptor beta chain was sequenced during a study of spatial heterogeneity in lung cancer. At the level of the study: Detected sequences consistently included more beta-chain ones than alpha-chain ones. Overall study findings and caveats: Relative to follow-up, resection was when ubiquitous expanded tumor TCRs appeared more in blood.

TCRdb called the 5' RACE reads again in MiXCR, with one record for every CDR3 protein. Here the sample spans tens of thousands of distinct CDR3 sequences, roughly an eighth being singletons. This clonotype came up many times. As yet, its antigen is unknown. The junction departs from the called germline gene at one end, perhaps through a read error. Germline V CDR1 and CDR2: SSHAT, FNYEAQ (reference sequence). The CDR3 covers 17 residues. Documented time point: sample taken at primary tumor resection. Whole RNA obtained from tumor, nontumor lung or frozen PBMC underwent sequencing without sorting. The sequence was obtained from a male donor with early-stage non-small cell lung cancer. This specimen consisted of PBMCs, obtained at surgery. This chain connects TRBV7-7 to TRBJ2-7; maybe TRBD2 (6 bases). The CDR3: CASSRGLGTSRSYEQYF. In DNA form, the CDR3 reads TGTGCTAGCAGCCGTGGTCTCGGGACTTCCCGCTCCTACGAGCAGTACTTC.